The rows below give T cell receptor beta chains drawn from one sample of a study of CD8+CD57+ T cells in acquired aplastic anemia. TCRdb reprocessed the reads via MiXCR and lists one record per CDR3 protein. The repertoire holds more than 100,000 distinct CDR3 sequences, with 41% as singletons. Material: sorted CD4+, CD8+, or CD8+CD57+ T cells (not recorded which) from PBMCs. The receptors shown here come from a human donor in good health, serving as a control. Both conserved end residues are part of each CDR3. A D gene is named only where the DNA matches it firmly. Size values are once, few and many counts, or a class for expanded clones, and some rows have none.

cdr3_aa,cdr3_nt,d_call,clone_size,v_call,j_call
CASSLAPGASPLHF,TGTGCCAGCAGCTTAGCGCCGGGAGCTTCACCCCTCCACTTT,-,many,TRBV7-2,TRBJ1-6
CASSAGQGGNTIYF,TGTGCCAGTAGTGCAGGACAGGGAGGAAACACCATATATTTT,TRBD1,-,TRBV19,TRBJ1-3
CAISEPKGLYEQYF,TGTGCCATCAGTGAGCCTAAGGGACTGTACGAGCAGTACTTC,-,-,TRBV10-3,TRBJ2-7
CSARDFRRELTDTQYF,TGCAGTGCTAGAGATTTTAGACGGGAGCTCACAGATACGCAGTATTTT,-,many,TRBV20-1,TRBJ2-3
CASSYHKTSATGELFF,TGTGCCAGCAGCTACCATAAGACTAGCGCCACCGGGGAGCTGTTTTTT,TRBD2,many,TRBV11-1,TRBJ2-2
CAWSVLDRLGTQYF,TGTGCCTGGAGTGTTTTGGACAGGCTAGGGACCCAGTACTTC,TRBD1,few,TRBV30,TRBJ2-5
CASSPGTSSYEQYF,TGTGCCAGCAGCCCCGGGACTAGCAGCTACGAGCAGTACTTC,TRBD2,many,TRBV11-3,TRBJ2-7
CATSDSGTSGSDEQFF,TGTGCCACCAGTGATTCGGGGACTAGCGGGAGCGATGAGCAGTTCTTC,TRBD2,many,TRBV24-1,TRBJ2-1
CASSSIGQGAGGYTF,TGTGCCAGCAGTTCAATCGGACAGGGGGCAGGTGGCTACACCTTC,TRBD1,-,TRBV2,TRBJ1-2
CSSRGDGYTF,TGCAGCTCCCGAGGGGATGGCTACACCTTC,-,-,TRBV29-1,TRBJ1-2
CASSMGTHSGANVLTF,TGCGCCAGCAGCATGGGGACCCACTCTGGGGCCAACGTCCTGACTTTC,-,many,TRBV5-1,TRBJ2-6
CASSVSGGSYNEQFF,TGTGCCAGCAGCGTTAGCGGCGGCTCCTACAATGAGCAGTTCTTC,-,-,TRBV9,TRBJ2-1
CASSLARGLLVSGANVLTF,TGTGCCAGCAGTCTCGCGCGAGGTCTTCTTGTATCTGGGGCCAACGTCCTGACTTTC,-,many,TRBV2,TRBJ2-6
CASSEPDRGMGVDEQFF,TGTGCCAGCAGTGAACCCGACAGGGGGATGGGTGTCGATGAGCAGTTCTTC,TRBD1,many,TRBV25-1,TRBJ2-1
CASSFTLAGPDEQFF,TGTGCCAGCAGCTTCACTCTAGCGGGACCCGATGAGCAGTTCTTC,TRBD2,-,TRBV5-6,TRBJ2-1
CASSYHLTEGNEQFF,TGTGCCAGCAGTTACCATCTTACAGAGGGGAATGAGCAGTTCTTC,-,-,TRBV10-3,TRBJ2-1
CAISPGAGSNQPQHF,TGTGCCATCAGCCCTGGGGCGGGATCCAATCAGCCCCAGCATTTT,-,-,TRBV10-3,TRBJ1-5
CASSQDSRLAGGEQFF,TGTGCCAGCAGCCAAGATTCTAGGCTAGCGGGAGGTGAGCAGTTCTTC,TRBD2,many,TRBV4-2,TRBJ2-1
CASSIRASGFQETQYF,TGTGCCAGTAGTATTCGGGCCTCAGGGTTCCAAGAGACCCAGTACTTC,-,-,TRBV9,TRBJ2-5
CATRSSGTRSHGYTF,TGTGCCACCAGATCAAGCGGGACGAGGAGCCATGGCTACACCTTC,-,-,TRBV24-1,TRBJ1-2
CATSDGWDDTEAFF,TGTGCCACCAGTGATGGGTGGGACGACACTGAAGCTTTCTTT,-,-,TRBV24-1,TRBJ1-1
CASSARLAGTYEQYF,TGTGCCAGTAGTGCAAGACTAGCGGGCACCTACGAGCAGTACTTC,TRBD2,-,TRBV19,TRBJ2-7
CASSIDLRVHGTQYF,TGTGCCAGTAGTATAGATCTGCGGGTTCACGGTACGCAGTATTTT,-,many,TRBV19,TRBJ2-3
CASSQQGGVNTEAFF,TGTGCCAGCTCGCAACAGGGTGGTGTGAACACTGAAGCTTTCTTT,-,-,TRBV18,TRBJ1-1
CAISEGTSGVQETQYF,TGTGCCATCAGTGAGGGGACTAGCGGGGTACAAGAGACCCAGTACTTC,TRBD2,-,TRBV10-3,TRBJ2-5
CSASWGPIYEQYF,TGCAGTGCTAGTTGGGGGCCGATCTACGAGCAGTACTTC,-,many,TRBV20-1,TRBJ2-7
CASSLEPGTMNTEAFF,TGTGCCAGCAGCTTAGAACCGGGGACCATGAACACTGAAGCTTTCTTT,-,many,TRBV11-3,TRBJ1-1
CASSLGQGTEKLFF,TGTGCCAGCAGCTTGGGGCAGGGTACTGAAAAACTGTTTTTT,-,-,TRBV5-6,TRBJ1-4
CASSYEAGGFSTDTQYF,TGTGCCAGCAGTTACGAGGCGGGGGGTTTTAGCACAGATACGCAGTATTTT,TRBD2,-,TRBV6-2/TRBV6-3,TRBJ2-3
CSARDSSRTSGRALDYEQYF,TGCAGTGCTAGAGATTCATCACGGACTAGCGGGAGGGCCCTCGACTACGAGCAGTACTTC,TRBD2,many,TRBV20-1,TRBJ2-7
CASSYNRGYEQYF,TGTGCCAGCAGCTATAACAGGGGTTACGAGCAGTACTTC,TRBD1,-,TRBV7-2,TRBJ2-7
CSAPGTSGHNEQFF,TGCAGTGCCCCCGGGACTAGCGGGCATAATGAGCAGTTCTTC,TRBD2,many,TRBV20-1,TRBJ2-1
CASSIAGVGSPLHF,TGTGCCAGTAGTATAGCGGGGGTGGGCTCACCCCTCCACTTT,-,many,TRBV19,TRBJ1-6
CASSYRFLNTEAFF,TGTGCCAGCAGCTACAGATTCCTGAACACTGAAGCTTTCTTT,-,many,TRBV6-5,TRBJ1-1
CAISESVWAGGENEQYF,TGTGCCATCAGTGAGTCGGTGTGGGCGGGGGGAGAGAACGAGCAGTACTTC,TRBD2,once,TRBV10-3,TRBJ2-7
CAISGTSNQPQHF,TGTGCCATCAGTGGAACCTCCAATCAGCCCCAGCATTTT,-,-,TRBV10-3,TRBJ1-5
CSAGGTDINYGYTF,TGCAGTGCGGGGGGTACAGACATTAACTATGGCTACACCTTC,-,many,TRBV20-1,TRBJ1-2
CSVAQGSSTDTQYF,TGCAGCGTCGCCCAGGGGTCGAGCACAGATACGCAGTATTTT,-,many,TRBV29-1,TRBJ2-3
CSVGGMNTEAFF,TGCAGCGTAGGGGGCATGAACACTGAAGCTTTCTTT,TRBD1,many,TRBV29-1,TRBJ1-1
CASSPRQGEYYGYTF,TGTGCCAGCAGCCCACGACAGGGTGAATACTATGGCTACACCTTC,TRBD1,few,TRBV11-3,TRBJ1-2
CATSDRRGEAFF,TGTGCCACCAGTGATCGCAGGGGAGAAGCTTTCTTT,-,-,TRBV24-1,TRBJ1-1
CASGQGPMIINEQFF,TGTGCCAGCGGACAGGGCCCCATGATTATCAATGAGCAGTTCTTC,TRBD1,many,TRBV7-9,TRBJ2-1
CASSQLAGRVDAQYF,TGTGCCAGCAGCCAACTAGCGGGAAGGGTAGATGCGCAGTATTTT,TRBD2,few,TRBV9,TRBJ2-3
CSAHQGDTGELFF,TGCAGTGCCCATCAGGGCGACACCGGGGAGCTGTTTTTT,-,once,TRBV20-1,TRBJ2-2
CASSSTSGTGSNQPQHF,TGTGCCAGCAGTTCGACCTCCGGGACAGGGAGCAATCAGCCCCAGCATTTT,TRBD1,-,TRBV28,TRBJ1-5
CASSESQREGYEQFF,TGTGCCAGCAGTGAATCCCAGCGGGAGGGTTATGAGCAGTTCTTC,TRBD2,many,TRBV2,TRBJ2-1
CATSRGPGDNSYEQYF,TGTGCCACCAGCAGAGGACCTGGGGACAACTCCTACGAGCAGTACTTC,-,-,TRBV15,TRBJ2-7
CAISRTGEEAFF,TGTGCCATCAGTCGGACAGGGGAGGAAGCTTTCTTT,TRBD1,-,TRBV10-3,TRBJ1-1
CASSFGLTRYRNEQFF,TGTGCCAGCAGCTTCGGTCTGACGAGATACAGAAATGAGCAGTTCTTC,-,many,TRBV11-2,TRBJ2-1
CASSIGTGMGTEAFF,TGTGCCAGTAGTATTGGTACAGGGATGGGCACTGAAGCTTTCTTT,-,many,TRBV19,TRBJ1-1
CATAGGANTEAFF,TGTGCCACAGCGGGGGGAGCGAACACTGAAGCTTTCTTT,-,many,TRBV24-1,TRBJ1-1
CSASPNLAGGGLLQETQYF,TGCAGTGCTAGCCCGAACCTAGCGGGAGGGGGATTGTTGCAAGAGACCCAGTACTTC,TRBD2,once,TRBV20-1,TRBJ2-5
CASSRTGPTGELFF,TGTGCCAGTAGTAGGACAGGGCCCACCGGGGAGCTGTTTTTT,TRBD1,-,TRBV19,TRBJ2-2
CASRPSVVGNTGELFF,TGCGCCAGCAGGCCCTCCGTCGTGGGGAACACCGGGGAGCTGTTTTTT,-,-,TRBV10-1,TRBJ2-2
CASSWHRVSTLLFGNTIYF,TGCGCCAGCAGCTGGCACAGGGTTTCGACGCTTCTATTTGGAAACACCATATATTTT,-,few,TRBV5-1,TRBJ1-3
CASSLETQYF,TGTGCCAGCAGCCTGGAGACCCAGTACTTC,-,many,TRBV7-9,TRBJ2-5
CATLSLAGDNEQFF,TGTGCCACCCTGAGTCTAGCGGGAGACAATGAGCAGTTCTTC,TRBD2,few,TRBV10-3,TRBJ2-1
CASGTGVAYGTQYF,TGTGCCAGTGGGACAGGGGTGGCGTACGGGACCCAGTACTTC,TRBD1,-,TRBV11-2,TRBJ2-5
CASQGRANTEAFF,TGTGCCAGTCAGGGCAGGGCGAACACTGAAGCTTTCTTT,-,-,TRBV19,TRBJ1-1